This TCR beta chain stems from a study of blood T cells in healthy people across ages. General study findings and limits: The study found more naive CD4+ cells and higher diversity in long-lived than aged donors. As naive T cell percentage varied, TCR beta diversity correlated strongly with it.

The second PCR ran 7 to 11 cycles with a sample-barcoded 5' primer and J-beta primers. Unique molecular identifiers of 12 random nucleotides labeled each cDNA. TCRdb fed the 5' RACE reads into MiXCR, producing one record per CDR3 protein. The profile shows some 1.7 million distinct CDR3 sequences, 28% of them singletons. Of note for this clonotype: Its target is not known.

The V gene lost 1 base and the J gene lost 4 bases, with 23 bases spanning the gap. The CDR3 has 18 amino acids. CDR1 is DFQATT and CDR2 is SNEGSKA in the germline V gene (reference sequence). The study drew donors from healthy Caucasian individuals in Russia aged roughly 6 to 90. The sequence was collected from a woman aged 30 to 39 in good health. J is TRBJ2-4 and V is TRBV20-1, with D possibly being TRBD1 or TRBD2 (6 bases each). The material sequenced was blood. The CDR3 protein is CSARGGTRQGGMKNIQYF. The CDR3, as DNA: TGCAGTGCTAGAGGGGGGACGAGACAAGGGGGGATGAAAAACATTCAGTACTTC.